These T cell receptor beta chains were read from a single sample in a study of blood T cell repertoires in COVID-19. Measured with immunoSEQ multiplex PCR; TCRdb has only the in-frame clones, and not every one. This sample has about 270,000 clones; 85% occur once, and the top ten carry 13%. Source material: peripheral blood. The receptor set was obtained from a human donor in a cohort sampled during active COVID-19. CDR3s include the opening cysteine and the closing phenylalanine or tryptophan. Fields, in order: CDR3 length, V gene, D gene, clone size, J gene, CDR3 DNA, CDR3 protein. The D gene is left open where the match is weak. Rows give clone size only sometimes, using once, few, many, or a class for an expanded clone.

15	TRBV18	-	-	TRBJ1-4	TGTGCCAGCTCACTTATGGACAGCCCCAGGGAAAAACTGTTTTTT	CASSLMDSPREKLFF
15	TRBV5-1	-	-	TRBJ2-2	TGCGCCAGCAGCTCTAGCGTTTCGAACACCGGGGAGCTGTTTTTT	CASSSSVSNTGELFF
15	TRBV11-2	TRBD1	-	TRBJ2-5	TGTGCCAGCAGCGAAGGACAGGGGGTTGGAGAGACCCAGTACTTC	CASSEGQGVGETQYF
15	TRBV3-1/TRBV3-2	TRBD2	-	TRBJ2-3	TGTGCCAGCAGCCTAACTAGCGGCAGCACAGATACGCAGTATTTT	CASSLTSGSTDTQYF
16	TRBV7-8	TRBD2	-	TRBJ2-2	TGTGCCAGCAGCTCCGCGCAACTAGCGATCACCGGGGAGCTGTTTTTT	CASSSAQLAITGELFF
14	TRBV12-5	-	-	TRBJ2-2	TGTGCTAGTGGTTTGGGCGGAACGGCCGGGGAGCTGTTTTTT	CASGLGGTAGELFF
14	TRBV5-5	TRBD1	-	TRBJ2-7	TGTGCCAGCACCCCGGCCGAGGGGGCGTACGAGCAGTACTTC	CASTPAEGAYEQYF
16	TRBV5-1	-	-	TRBJ2-3	TGCGCCAGCAGCTTACCCGACTTATCCCGCACAGATACGCAGTATTTT	CASSLPDLSRTDTQYF
11	TRBV29-1	-	-	TRBJ2-2	TGCAGCGTTAGGAGCACCGGGGAGCTGTTTTTT	CSVRSTGELFF
15	TRBV13	-	many	TRBJ2-7	TGTGCCAGCAGCTTAGTTGGGCAAGGGGGATACGAGCAGTACTTC	CASSLVGQGGYEQYF
15	TRBV9	TRBD2	-	TRBJ2-5	TGTGCCAGCAGCGTATTAGCGGGGTACCAAGAGACCCAGTACTTC	CASSVLAGYQETQYF
12	TRBV3-1/TRBV3-2	-	-	TRBJ1-2	TGTGCCAGCAGCCAAGCCCATTATGGCTACACCTTC	CASSQAHYGYTF
14	TRBV9	TRBD1	-	TRBJ1-4	TGTGCCAGCAGCCCTCGGACAGGGGATGAAAAACTGTTTTTT	CASSPRTGDEKLFF
17	TRBV11-2	-	-	TRBJ2-1	TGTGCCAGCAGCTTAGTTGGGGCGGTGAGAGAATACAATGAGCAGTTCTTC	CASSLVGAVREYNEQFF
14	TRBV5-1	TRBD1	once	TRBJ2-3	TGCGCCAGCAGCATAGACAGGGGGACAGATACGCAGTATTTT	CASSIDRGTDTQYF
19	TRBV19	-	-	TRBJ2-1	TGTGCCAGTAGTATCCTACCCGGGAATGCCGAATATATCCACAATGAGCAGTTCTTC	CASSILPGNAEYIHNEQFF
15	TRBV4-1	-	-	TRBJ1-5	TGCGCCAGCAGCCAAGGAGGACTAAGGGGTCAGCCCCAGCATTTT	CASSQGGLRGQPQHF
14	TRBV28	-	once	TRBJ1-3	TGTGCCAGCACCTCCACATTAACCGGAAACACCATATATTTT	CASTSTLTGNTIYF
12	TRBV27	TRBD1	-	TRBJ2-1	TGTGCCAGCAGGATCCCGGGACAGGACCTGTTCTTC	CASRIPGQDLFF
14	TRBV5-6	TRBD1	-	TRBJ1-2	TGTGCCAGCAGTCCGGACAGGGTGAGCTATGGCTACACCTTC	CASSPDRVSYGYTF
12	TRBV3-1/TRBV3-2	TRBD1	-	TRBJ2-1	TGTGCCAGCAGCCGGGGGACAGGGCAGCAGTTCTTC	CASSRGTGQQFF
15	TRBV19	TRBD1	-	TRBJ2-2	TGTGCCAGTAGCCTGGGACAGGGAGGGGCCGGGGAGCTGTTTTTT	CASSLGQGGAGELFF
16	TRBV3-1/TRBV3-2	-	once	TRBJ2-1	TGTGCCAGCAGCCGGATGCTGGCTAGCTTTAACAATGAGCAGTTCTTC	CASSRMLASFNNEQFF
13	TRBV30	-	-	TRBJ1-1	TGTGCCTGGAGTGTACAGGGGAACACTGAAGCTTTCTTT	CAWSVQGNTEAFF
15	TRBV9	TRBD1	-	TRBJ1-2	TGTGCCAGCAGCGTAGGTAGGGGCGGGACAGACCCCTACACCTTC	CASSVGRGGTDPYTF
15	TRBV6-1	TRBD1	-	TRBJ1-5	TGTGCCAGCAGTGACACAGGGGCGGGTGCTCAGCCCCAGCATTTT	CASSDTGAGAQPQHF
18	TRBV19	TRBD2	-	TRBJ2-1	TGTGCCAGCAGGACTAGCGGGAGCTCTATGTCCCAATACAATGAGCAGTTCTTC	CASRTSGSSMSQYNEQFF
14	TRBV7-9	TRBD1	few	TRBJ2-5	TGTGCCAGCAGCCAGGGACAGGTCCAAGAGACCCAGTACTTC	CASSQGQVQETQYF
13	TRBV11-1	-	-	TRBJ1-1	TGTGCCAGCAGCTTTGGTCTAAACACTGAAGCTTTCTTT	CASSFGLNTEAFF
14	TRBV2	TRBD1	-	TRBJ2-1	TGTGCCAGCAGTTCACAGGGGGCGGGCAATGAGCAGTTCTTC	CASSSQGAGNEQFF
14	TRBV28	-	-	TRBJ2-5	TGTGCCAGCAGTTTATATCAGGGTCAAGAGACCCAGTACTTC	CASSLYQGQETQYF
16	TRBV3-1/TRBV3-2	-	-	TRBJ2-2	TGTGCCAGTAGCCAAGCAAGGCCCAGGGTCCCCGGGGAGCTGTTTTTT	CASSQARPRVPGELFF
13	TRBV9	-	-	TRBJ2-2	TGTGCCAGCAGCGTAACTGCCACCGGGGAGCTGTTTTTT	CASSVTATGELFF
15	TRBV14	-	once	TRBJ2-2	TGTGCCAGCAGCCCTCGGGAGACCTACACCGGGGAGCTGTTTTTT	CASSPRETYTGELFF
12	TRBV10-2	-	-	TRBJ2-5	TGCGCCAGCAGTAATCCCATGGAGACCCAGTACTTC	CASSNPMETQYF
16	TRBV7-2	-	once	TRBJ1-6	TGTGCCAGCAGCTTAGTGACCTCCGGGAGAAATTCACCCCTCCACTTT	CASSLVTSGRNSPLHF
16	TRBV28	-	-	TRBJ1-1	TGTGCCAGCAGCACCAAACAGGGCCGGTTGAACACTGAAGCTTTCTTT	CASSTKQGRLNTEAFF
16	TRBV7-2	-	-	TRBJ2-1	TGTGCCAGCAGCAAACGGACTGCCCTGGTATTTGGTGAGCAGTTCTTC	CASSKRTALVFGEQFF
15	TRBV19	-	-	TRBJ2-1	TGTGCCAGTAGTAGTTTCGGGGGCTCCTACAATGAGCAGTTCTTC	CASSSFGGSYNEQFF
12	TRBV2	-	few	TRBJ1-1	TGTGCCAGCAACATCCAGGGTGATGAAGCTTTCTTT	CASNIQGDEAFF
14	TRBV18	-	-	TRBJ1-1	TGTGCCAGCTCACCTACGGCGGCGAACACTGAAGCTTTCTTT	CASSPTAANTEAFF
14	TRBV6-5	TRBD2	-	TRBJ2-7	TGTGCCAGCAGTTATAGCGGGAGTCTATACGAGCAGTACTTC	CASSYSGSLYEQYF
13	TRBV27	-	-	TRBJ1-2	TGTGCCAGCAGTGGGCAGAATAACTATGGCTACACCTTC	CASSGQNNYGYTF
14	TRBV14	TRBD1	-	TRBJ2-7	TGTGCCAGCAGCGGACAGGGGCCCTTTTACGAGCAGTACTTC	CASSGQGPFYEQYF
14	TRBV30	-	-	TRBJ1-2	TGTGCCTGGAGTGTCAGTGGAGGGACCGTCAGCTACACCTTC	CAWSVSGGTVSYTF
13	TRBV18	-	-	TRBJ1-4	TGTGCCAGCTCACCAGGAGCCGGGGAAAAACTGTTTTTT	CASSPGAGEKLFF
11	TRBV27	-	-	TRBJ1-1	TGTGCCAGCGGCAAATACACTGAAGCTTTCTTT	CASGKYTEAFF
14	TRBV16	TRBD2	-	TRBJ2-7	TGTGCCAGCAGCCTAATGACTAGCGGGGGCGAGCAGTACTTC	CASSLMTSGGEQYF